This T cell receptor beta chain was found in a study of T cells in Graves' hyperthyroidism and ophthalmopathy. Regarding the study as a whole: Ophthalmopathy onset followed model prediction by a median around 6.6 months. Stable hyperthyroidism was separated from ophthalmopathy by a model based on 13 V-J features. Also found in blood were most expanded thyroid clonotypes above 0.001.

Points on this clonotype: Its antigen is undetermined.

RNA transcripts gave rise to amplified TCR beta CDR3 regions. An initial round of RT-PCR targeting the TCR CDR3 relied on the HTBI primer set. TCRdb used MiXCR to reprocess the multiplex PCR reads, holding one entry per CDR3 protein. The sample lists some 370,000 distinct CDR3 sequences, about an eighth occurring once. Each diagnosis was grounded in clinical symptoms, serum thyroxine and TRAb, thyroid ultrasound, and orbital computed tomography. The V gene lost 6 bases and the J gene lost 1 base, with 10 bases spanning the gap. This CDR3 region has 14 residues. Germline CDR1 LNHDA, CDR2 SQIVND (reference sequence).

Sequencing was carried out using blood. The gene calls are TRBV19 and TRBJ1-5; D unclear. The TCR was taken from a man aged 50 to 60 with Graves' ophthalmopathy. This CDR3 is CASRLMGSNQPQHF. The CDR3 bases are TGTGCCAGTAGACTAATGGGGAGCAATCAGCCCCAGCATTTT.